These 11 T cell receptor beta chains originate from one sample sequenced in a study of OX40 agonist ivuxolimab in advanced cancers. Here immunoSEQ multiplex PCR was the method, and the copy in TCRdb shows in-frame clones only, minus some. Here the sample spans over 45,000 clones, around 89% being singletons. This specimen was CD4+ or CD8+ T cells sorted from blood, taken in a trial of the OX40 agonist ivuxolimab. Receptors were obtained from an adult with an advanced solid tumor such as melanoma, head and neck, liver or kidney cancer.

The chain couples TRBV12-2 to TRBJ2-7; the D segment call TRBD2 is taken from the table without a DNA check. TRBV12-2 represents a pseudogene. CDR3 length: 19 residues. The CDR3 loop reads CASRDSAVAGAPSSYEQYF. The CDR3 region has the DNA TGTGCAAGTCGCGACAGCGCGGTAGCGGGGGCCCCAAGCTCCTACGAGCAGTACTTC.

By frequency in the sample, this clone is medium-sized. The gene calls are TRBV6-5 and TRBJ2-7; D could derive from TRBD1 or TRBD2 (6 bases each). Germline CDR1 MNHEY, CDR2 SVGAGI. The CDR3 extends over 15 amino acids. V lost 6 bases and J lost 3, with 18 bases in between. The CDR3 region is CASSAGPGVDYEQYF. DNA of the CDR3: TGTGCCAGCAGCGCGGGGCCAGGGGTGGACTACGAGCAGTACTTC.

The J gene is TRBJ2-1, the V gene TRBV7-8; tentative D call: TRBD1 (7 bases). The CDR3 totals 16 residues. The V end lost 4 bases, the J end lost 6 bases, and 19 bases lay between the germline ends. CDR1 and CDR2 (germline): SGHVS, FQNEAQ. CDR3 protein: CASSSQGNQGGNEQFF. CDR3 in DNA: TGTGCCAGCAGCTCCCAAGGCAACCAGGGGGGCAATGAGCAGTTCTTC.

The J gene is TRBJ2-1, the V gene TRBV14; unclear D gene. Germline V gene sequence: CDR1 SGHDN, CDR2 FVKESK. V shed 0 bases and J shed 6 bases, with 9 bases lying between them. The CDR3 loop spans 14 amino acids. CDR3 in DNA: TGTGCCAGCAGCCAAGATGAAGGGCCCAATGAGCAGTTCTTC. The encoded protein is CASSQDEGPNEQFF.

V is TRBV10-3 and J is TRBJ1-1; 7 bases are shared with TRBD1. The CDR3 spans 15 residues. V was clipped by 4 bases and J by 3 bases; unmatched bases: 8. Germline V gene lookup returns CDR1 ENHRY and CDR2 SYGVKD. CDR3: CAISGTGVVDTEAFF. CDR3 nucleotide sequence: TGTGCCATCAGTGGAACAGGGGTGGTGGACACTGAAGCTTTCTTT.

V usage is TRBV6-1 and J usage is TRBJ2-3, with D perhaps TRBD1 (8 bases). The V gene's germline CDR1 is MNHNS and CDR2 SASEGT. V was pared by 8 bases and J by 5 bases, with 14 bases between. The CDR3 totals 13 residues. CDR3 nucleotide sequence: TGTGCCAGCGAAACAGGGGGGGGAGATACGCAGTATTTT. Translated: CASETGGGDTQYF.

This chain connects TRBV19 to TRBJ2-5, with 8 positions matching TRBD1. Germline loops: CDR1 LNHDA, CDR2 SQIVND (reference sequence). Trimming at V came to 5 bases and at J to 4 bases, leaving 3 bases not matched to a gene. CDR3 length equals 13 residues. In nucleotides, the CDR3 is TGTGCCAGTAGTCAGGGGGCAACAGAGACCCAGTACTTC. Its protein is CASSQGATETQYF.

The V and J genes are TRBV4-1 and TRBJ2-5; D may match TRBD1 or TRBD2 (6 bases each). The CDR3 runs 18 residues. The germline V gene encodes CDR1 MGHRA and CDR2 YSYEKL. V lost 0 bases to trimming and J lost 2 bases, with 19 bases between them. The CDR3 is CASSQDSIRGLIQETQYF. The CDR3 nucleotides are TGCGCCAGCAGCCAAGATAGTATACGGGGGCTGATTCAAGAGACCCAGTACTTC.

The chain recombines TRBV4-1 with TRBJ2-7; 10 nucleotides align to TRBD2. The CDR3 runs to 16 residues. Germline values: CDR1 MGHRA, CDR2 YSYEKL. J lost 0 bases, V lost 1 base, and 3 bases had no gene match. The CDR3 DNA follows: TGCGCCAGCAGCCAAGGTAGCGGGAGGACCTCCTACGAGCAGTACTTC. It encodes CASSQGSGRTSYEQYF.

The rearrangement joins TRBV13 to TRBJ2-7; TRBD2 matches 7 bases. V gave up 5 bases and J gave up 0 bases; unmatched junction bases: 13. The CDR3 length is 17 residues. Looked up from germline, CDR1 is PRHDT and CDR2 is FYEKMQ (reference sequence). The CDR3 sequence is CASSVRTRWGPSYEQYF. The CDR3 nucleotides read TGTGCCAGCAGCGTCCGGACTAGATGGGGACCCTCCTACGAGCAGTACTTC.

The chain is built from TRBV27 and TRBJ1-2; TRBD1 might be the D (5 bases). Trimming left V 2 bases short and J 3 bases short, with 10 bases between. This CDR3 is 14 amino acids long. The germline CDR1 and CDR2 sequences are MNHEY and SMNVEV (reference sequence). In DNA, the CDR3 is TGTGCCAGCAGTTTAGGGCAGGGCGACTATGGCTACACCTTC. Translation: CASSLGQGDYGYTF.